These 2 T cell receptor beta chains were sequenced from one sample in a study of T cell changes during pregnancy in multiple sclerosis (dated by TCRdb to the late 2010s). The library was built by means of the immunoSEQ multiplex PCR assay. Held by TCRdb, this immuneACCESS table contains in-frame sequences only and omits some clones. Under half of the omission traces to an unresolved V gene where checked; the cause of the rest is unknown. The sample table contains 90,000 to 120,000 clones; only one count was recorded for about nine tenths of them. The ten largest account for over 0.65% of the sample. The sequencing used peripheral blood, collected in the third trimester of pregnancy. Source of these receptors: a female donor in good health, enrolled as a control in a pregnancy study.

A remark on this clone: Germline and junction disagree at one end, which may indicate a read error. V usage is TRBV7-7 and J usage is TRBJ2-3, with no clear D. Per the germline V gene, CDR1 is SSHAT and CDR2 is FNYEAQ (reference sequence). This CDR3 has 15 amino acids. CDR3 loop: CASSSWPGHTDTQYF. The CDR3 nucleotides read TGTGCTAGCAGCTCCTGGCCGGGTCACACAGATACGCAGTATTTT.

The chain joins TRBV9 to TRBJ1-2, with TRBD1 identical over 9 bases. J was trimmed by 6 bases and V by 5 bases; bases with no gene match: 8. The length of the CDR3 is 14 residues. Germline V gene data show CDR1 as SGDLS and CDR2 as YYNGEE. The DNA of the CDR3 is TGTGCCAGCAGTATGGGGGGACAGGGTGATGGCTACACCTTC. Encoded protein: CASSMGGQGDGYTF.